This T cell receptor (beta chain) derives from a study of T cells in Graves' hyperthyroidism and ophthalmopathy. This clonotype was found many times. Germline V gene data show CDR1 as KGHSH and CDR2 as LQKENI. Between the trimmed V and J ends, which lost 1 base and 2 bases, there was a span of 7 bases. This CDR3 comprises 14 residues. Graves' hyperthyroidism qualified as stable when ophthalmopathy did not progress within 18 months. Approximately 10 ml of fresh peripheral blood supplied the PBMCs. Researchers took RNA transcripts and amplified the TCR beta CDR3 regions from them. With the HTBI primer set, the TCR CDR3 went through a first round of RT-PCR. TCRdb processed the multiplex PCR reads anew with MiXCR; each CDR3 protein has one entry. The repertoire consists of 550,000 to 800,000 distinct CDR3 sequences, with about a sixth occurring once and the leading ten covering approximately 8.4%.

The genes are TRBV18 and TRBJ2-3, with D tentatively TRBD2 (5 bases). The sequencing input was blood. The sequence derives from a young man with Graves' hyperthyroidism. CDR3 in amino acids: CASSPQRLTDTQYF. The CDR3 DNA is TGTGCCAGCTCACCACAGCGGCTCACAGATACGCAGTATTTT.